This T cell receptor (beta chain) was found in a study of T cells in Graves' hyperthyroidism and ophthalmopathy. Exclusion criteria comprised uncontrolled infection, other autoimmune disease, pregnancy or lactation. The diagnostic basis comprised clinical symptoms, serum thyroxine and TRAb, thyroid ultrasound and orbital computed tomography. PBMCs were collected from an approximately 10 ml volume of fresh peripheral blood. What was amplified from RNA transcripts were TCR beta CDR3 regions. Carried out on the TCR CDR3, a first-round RT-PCR used the HTBI primer set. TCRdb reprocessed the multiplex PCR reads via MiXCR and lists one record per CDR3 protein. Of 300,000 or so distinct CDR3 sequences listed, 20% to 25% are singletons. Study results and limitations: Most thyroid clonotypes with frequency above 0.001 were detected in blood.

Worth noting for this clonotype: Antigen: not known.

V was cut by 6 bases and J by 4 bases, with 18 bases left in between. Germline V gene sequence: CDR1 MNHGY, CDR2 SVAAGI. The CDR3 extends over 15 amino acids. The sequence came from a woman between 50 and 59 years old with Graves' hyperthyroidism. Source material: blood. The chain links TRBV6-9 to TRBJ1-2; D unresolved. Here the CDR3 reads CASSLIRITLYGYTF. The CDR3 nucleotides are TGTGCCAGCAGCTTAATCCGGATCACCCTCTATGGCTACACCTTC.